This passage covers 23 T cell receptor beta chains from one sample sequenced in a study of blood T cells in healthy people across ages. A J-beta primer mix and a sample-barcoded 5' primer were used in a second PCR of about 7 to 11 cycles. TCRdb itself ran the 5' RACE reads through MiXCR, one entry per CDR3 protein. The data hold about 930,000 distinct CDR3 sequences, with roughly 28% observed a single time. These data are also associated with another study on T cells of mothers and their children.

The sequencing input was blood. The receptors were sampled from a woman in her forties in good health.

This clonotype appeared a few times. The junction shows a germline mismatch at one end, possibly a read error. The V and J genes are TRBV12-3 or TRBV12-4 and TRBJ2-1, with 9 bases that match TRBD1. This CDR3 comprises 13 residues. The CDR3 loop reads CASGDRVANERFF. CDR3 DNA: TGTGCCAGCGGGGACAGGGTAGCCAATGAGCGGTTCTTC.

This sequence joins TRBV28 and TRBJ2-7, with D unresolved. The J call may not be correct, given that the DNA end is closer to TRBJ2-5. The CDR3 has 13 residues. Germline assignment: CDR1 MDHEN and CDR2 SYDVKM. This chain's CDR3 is CASSAKGSETQYF. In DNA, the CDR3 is TGTGCCAGCAGTGCAAAAGGGTCGGAGACCCAGTACTTC.

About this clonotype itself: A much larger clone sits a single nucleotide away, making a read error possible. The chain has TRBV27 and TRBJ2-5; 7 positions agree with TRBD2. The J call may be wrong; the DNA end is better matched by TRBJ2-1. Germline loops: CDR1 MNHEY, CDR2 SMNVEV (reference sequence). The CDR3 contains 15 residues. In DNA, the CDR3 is TGTGCCAGCAGAGACCCACTAGCGATCCAAGAGACCCAGTTCTTC. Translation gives CASRDPLAIQETQFF.

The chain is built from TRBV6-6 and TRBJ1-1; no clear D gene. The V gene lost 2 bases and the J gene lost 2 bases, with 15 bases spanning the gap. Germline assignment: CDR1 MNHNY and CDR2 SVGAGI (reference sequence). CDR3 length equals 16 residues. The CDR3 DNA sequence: TGTGCCAGCAGTTACCTTCCGGGCAGGCGAAACACTGAAGCTTTCTTT. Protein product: CASSYLPGRRNTEAFF.

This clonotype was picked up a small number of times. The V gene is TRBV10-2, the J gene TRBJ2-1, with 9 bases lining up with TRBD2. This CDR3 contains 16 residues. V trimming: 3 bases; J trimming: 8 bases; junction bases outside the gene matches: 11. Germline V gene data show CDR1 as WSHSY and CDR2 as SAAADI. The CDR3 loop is CASSDPEGTSSYEQFF. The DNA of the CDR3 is TGCGCCAGCAGTGATCCAGAGGGGACTAGCTCCTATGAGCAGTTCTTC.

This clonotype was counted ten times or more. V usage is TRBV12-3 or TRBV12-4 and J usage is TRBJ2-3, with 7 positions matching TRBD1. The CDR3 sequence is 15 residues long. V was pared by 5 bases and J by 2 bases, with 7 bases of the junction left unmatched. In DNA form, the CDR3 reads TGTGCCAGCAGTCGACAGGGAAATCCCACAGATACGCAGTATTTT. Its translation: CASSRQGNPTDTQYF.

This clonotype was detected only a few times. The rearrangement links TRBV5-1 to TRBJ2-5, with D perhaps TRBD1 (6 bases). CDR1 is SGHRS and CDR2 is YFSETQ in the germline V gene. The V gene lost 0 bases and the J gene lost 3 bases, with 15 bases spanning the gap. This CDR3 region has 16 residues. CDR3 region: CASSLGTQGRKETQYF. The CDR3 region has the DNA TGCGCCAGCAGCTTGGGGACTCAGGGGCGAAAAGAGACCCAGTACTTC.

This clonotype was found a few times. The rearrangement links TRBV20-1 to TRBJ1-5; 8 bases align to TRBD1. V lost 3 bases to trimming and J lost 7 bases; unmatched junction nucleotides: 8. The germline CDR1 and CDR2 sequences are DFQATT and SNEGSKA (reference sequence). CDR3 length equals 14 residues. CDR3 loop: CSARGQVGLQPQHF. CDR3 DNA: TGCAGTGCTAGGGGACAGGTGGGTTTGCAGCCCCAGCATTTT.

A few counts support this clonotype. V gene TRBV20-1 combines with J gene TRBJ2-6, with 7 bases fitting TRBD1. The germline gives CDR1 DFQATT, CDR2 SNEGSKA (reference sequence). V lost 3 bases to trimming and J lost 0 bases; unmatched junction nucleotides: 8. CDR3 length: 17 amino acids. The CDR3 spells CSARGTAPYSGANVLTF. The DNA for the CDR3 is TGCAGTGCTAGGGGGACAGCCCCTTACTCTGGGGCCAACGTCCTGACTTTC.

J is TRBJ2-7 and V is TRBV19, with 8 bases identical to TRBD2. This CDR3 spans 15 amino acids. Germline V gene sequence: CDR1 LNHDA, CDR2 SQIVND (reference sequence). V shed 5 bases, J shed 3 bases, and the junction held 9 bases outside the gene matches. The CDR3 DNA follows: TGTGCCAGTAGTGTGGCGGCGGGGGGTCACTACGAGCAGTACTTC. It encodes CASSVAAGGHYEQYF.

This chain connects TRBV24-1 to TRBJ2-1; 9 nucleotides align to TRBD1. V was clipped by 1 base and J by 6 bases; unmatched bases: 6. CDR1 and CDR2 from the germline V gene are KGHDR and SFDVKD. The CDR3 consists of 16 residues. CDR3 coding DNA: TGTGCCACCAGTGATTTCGGACAGGGGAGGGGCAATGAGCAGTTCTTC. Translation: CATSDFGQGRGNEQFF.

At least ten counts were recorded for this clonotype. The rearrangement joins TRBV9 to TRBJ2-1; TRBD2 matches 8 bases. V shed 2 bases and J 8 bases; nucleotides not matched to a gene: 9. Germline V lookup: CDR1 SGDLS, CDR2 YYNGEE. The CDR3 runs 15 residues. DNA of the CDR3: TGTGCCAGCAGCGTCGGACTAGCAGGTACCGATGAGCAGTTCTTC. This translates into CASSVGLAGTDEQFF.

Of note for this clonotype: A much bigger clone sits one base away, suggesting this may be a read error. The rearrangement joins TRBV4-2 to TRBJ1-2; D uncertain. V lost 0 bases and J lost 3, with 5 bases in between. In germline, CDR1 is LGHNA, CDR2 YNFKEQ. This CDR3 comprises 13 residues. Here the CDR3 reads CASSQDTDYGYTF. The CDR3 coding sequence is TGTGCCAGCAGCCAAGATACAGACTATGGCTACACCTTC.

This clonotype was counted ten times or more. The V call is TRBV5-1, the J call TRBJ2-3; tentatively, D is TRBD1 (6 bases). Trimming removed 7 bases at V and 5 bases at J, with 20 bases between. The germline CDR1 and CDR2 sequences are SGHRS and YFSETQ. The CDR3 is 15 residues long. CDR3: CASGPGASSRDTQYF. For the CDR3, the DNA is TGCGCCAGCGGTCCAGGGGCATCTTCGAGAGATACGCAGTATTTT.

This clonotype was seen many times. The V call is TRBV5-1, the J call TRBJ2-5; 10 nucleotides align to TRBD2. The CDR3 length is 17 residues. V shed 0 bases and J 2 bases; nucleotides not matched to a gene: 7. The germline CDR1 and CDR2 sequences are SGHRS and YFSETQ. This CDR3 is CASSLGPSGGHQETQYF. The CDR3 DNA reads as TGCGCCAGCAGCTTGGGCCCTAGCGGGGGACATCAAGAGACCCAGTACTTC.

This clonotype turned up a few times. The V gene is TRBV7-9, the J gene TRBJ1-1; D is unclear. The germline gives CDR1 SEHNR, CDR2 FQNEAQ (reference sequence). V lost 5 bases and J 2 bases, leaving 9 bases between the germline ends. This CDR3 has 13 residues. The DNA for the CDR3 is TGTGCCAGCAGCCCCTCGGTTAACACTGAAGCTTTCTTT. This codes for CASSPSVNTEAFF.

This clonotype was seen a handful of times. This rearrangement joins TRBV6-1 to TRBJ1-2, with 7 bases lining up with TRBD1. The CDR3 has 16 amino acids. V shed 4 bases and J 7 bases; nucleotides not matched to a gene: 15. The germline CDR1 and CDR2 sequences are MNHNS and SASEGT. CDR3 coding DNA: TGTGCCAGCAGTGCCCCCGGGACAGTCGGAAAAGTTGGCTACACCTTC. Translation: CASSAPGTVGKVGYTF.

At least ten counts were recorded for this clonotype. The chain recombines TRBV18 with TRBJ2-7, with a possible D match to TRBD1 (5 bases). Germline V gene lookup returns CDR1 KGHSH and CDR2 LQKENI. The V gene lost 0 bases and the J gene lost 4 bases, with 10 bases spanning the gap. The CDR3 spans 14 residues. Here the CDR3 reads CASSPPSGRYEQYF. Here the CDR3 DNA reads TGTGCCAGCTCACCACCCTCAGGGCGTTACGAGCAGTACTTC. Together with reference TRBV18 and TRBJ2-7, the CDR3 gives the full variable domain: NAGVMQNPRHLVRRRGQEARLRCSPMKGHSHVYWYRQLPEEGLKFMVYLQKENIIDESGMPKERFSAEFPKEGPSILRIQQVVRGDSAAYFCASSPPSGRYEQYFGPGTRLTVT.

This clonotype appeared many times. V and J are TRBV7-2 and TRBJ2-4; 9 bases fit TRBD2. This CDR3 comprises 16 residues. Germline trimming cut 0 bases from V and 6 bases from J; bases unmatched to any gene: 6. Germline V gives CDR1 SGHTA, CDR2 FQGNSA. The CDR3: CASSLASAGGRNIQYF. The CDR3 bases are TGTGCCAGCAGCTTAGCGAGCGCGGGGGGGCGAAACATTCAGTACTTC. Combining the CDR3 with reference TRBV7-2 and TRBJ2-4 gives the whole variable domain GAGVSQSPSNKVTEKGKDVELRCDPISGHTALYWYRQSLGQGLEFLIYFQGNSAPDKSGLPSDRFSAERTGGSVSTLTIQRTQQEDSAVYLCASSLASAGGRNIQYFGAGTRLSVL.

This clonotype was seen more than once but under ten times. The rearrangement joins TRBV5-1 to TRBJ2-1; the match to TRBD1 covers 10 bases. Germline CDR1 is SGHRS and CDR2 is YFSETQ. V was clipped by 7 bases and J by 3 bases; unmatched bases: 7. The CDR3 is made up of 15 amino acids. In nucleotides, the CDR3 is TGCGCCAGCTCCTGGGGGACAGGGGTCTACAATGAGCAGTTCTTC. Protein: CASSWGTGVYNEQFF.

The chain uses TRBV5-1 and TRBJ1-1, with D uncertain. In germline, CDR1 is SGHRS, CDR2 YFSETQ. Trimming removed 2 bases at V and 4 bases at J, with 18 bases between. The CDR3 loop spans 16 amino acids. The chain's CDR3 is CASSFGSNAASTEAFF. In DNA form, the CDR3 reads TGCGCCAGCAGCTTCGGGTCAAACGCAGCGAGCACTGAAGCTTTCTTT.

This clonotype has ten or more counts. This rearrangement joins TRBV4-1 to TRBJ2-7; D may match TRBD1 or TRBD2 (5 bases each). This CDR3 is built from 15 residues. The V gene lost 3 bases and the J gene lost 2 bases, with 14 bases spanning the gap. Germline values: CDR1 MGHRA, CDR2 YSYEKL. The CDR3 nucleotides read TGCGCCAGCAGCCAGGCCGGGACCGCAGCCTACGAGCAGTACTTC. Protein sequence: CASSQAGTAAYEQYF.

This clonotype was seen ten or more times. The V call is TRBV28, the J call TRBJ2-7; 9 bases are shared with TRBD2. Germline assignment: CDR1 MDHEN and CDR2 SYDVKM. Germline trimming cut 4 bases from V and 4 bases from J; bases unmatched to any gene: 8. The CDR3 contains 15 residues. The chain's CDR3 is CASSSSAGGHYEQYF. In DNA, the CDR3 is TGTGCCAGCAGTTCCTCGGCGGGGGGGCATTACGAGCAGTACTTC.